This T cell receptor beta chain stems from a study of T cells in Graves' hyperthyroidism and ophthalmopathy (dated by TCRdb to about 2019). Regarding the complete study: Peripheral blood was sampled at the time of initial diagnosis, prior to any treatment. A discovery cohort of around 100 patients, roughly 40 with Graves' ophthalmopathy and about 58 with stable Graves' hyperthyroidism, was used to find distinguishing TCR V-J signatures. Prospective prediction of ophthalmopathy was tested in an independent validation cohort consisting of under 20 hyperthyroidism patients and approximately 16 patients who later progressed to ophthalmopathy. For training and testing, the 80 to 100 patients in the discovery cohort were randomly divided in a 7:3 ratio. Thyroid tissue and blood T-cell repertoires from more than five Graves' hyperthyroidism patients were also compared in the study. Following sampling, methimazole starting at 30 mg daily was given to hyperthyroidism patients, and high-dose intravenous methylprednisolone was given to ophthalmopathy patients. The paper reports TCR Vbeta CDR3 sequencing of 135 peripheral blood samples: around 45 ophthalmopathy, 75 to 80 hyperthyroidism and approximately 17 progressor patients. Results and caveats for the whole study, not just this receptor: Blood samples also contained most of the expanded thyroid clonotypes (frequency above 0.001), which suggests that blood repertoires may reflect thyroid immune responses. A 13 V-J signature model separated ophthalmopathy from stable hyperthyroidism, with 87.88% sensitivity and 81.08% specificity in cross-validation and 80%/75% in testing. In validation, the model predicted progression to ophthalmopathy with around 71% sensitivity and 72% to 85% specificity, a median of about six months before onset. No statistical method was used to fix the sample size in advance, and group allocation was not hidden from the investigators.

Relative to germline, V is 6 bases shorter and J is 5 bases shorter, with 13 bases between their ends. The CDR3 covers 13 residues, taking in both the cysteine and the phenylalanine. Only the CDR3 part of the read is kept: 39 bases, read in frame from the first base. Via the germline V gene (reference sequence), CDR1 is SGHKS and CDR2 YYEKEE. In its sample, this clonotype was seen a few times. Its antigen is still unknown. No much larger clonotype is one base removed from it; base qualities were not supplied. In the ophthalmopathy patients, disease was moderately to severely active, with a Clinical Activity Score of 3 or more, a NOSPECS grade of 4 or more, and a duration of less than 3 months. Any patient with an uncontrolled infection, another autoimmune disease, pregnancy or lactation was excluded. Clinical symptoms, serum thyroxine and TRAb, thyroid ultrasound, and orbital computed tomography formed the basis for the diagnoses. PBMCs were isolated from about 9.2 ml of fresh peripheral blood by Ficoll-Paque density gradient centrifugation. Total RNA was extracted with Trizol reagent, and quality was checked on an Agilent 2100 Bioanalyzer.

The TCR beta CDR3 regions were amplified from the RNA transcripts. A first-round RT-PCR of the TCR CDR3 used the HTBI primer set with the Qiagen OneStep RT-PCR kit. The libraries were constructed in a second round of multiplex PCR and then size-selected and purified. The libraries were sequenced on an Illumina HiSeq2000 using paired-end 100 bp reads. On the authors' methods: SOAPnuke was used to process the raw data, removing reads that contained adapters or uncalled bases, had a mean Phred below 15, or lacked an exact match to the constant primer or identifier. COPE v1.2.5 was used to merge the high-quality paired reads, and each unique nucleotide sequence was defined as a clonotype. MiTCR v1.1 was used to align clonotypes to the IMGT TRBV, TRBD and TRBJ reference segments. The analysis was restricted to V-J combinations with a frequency above 0.0001, which together covered 99% to 99.2% of the repertoires. The TCS score was defined as the ratio of F50 (clonal expansion) to E x V (chaos), calculated using BLOSUM62-based TCRdist between CDR3 peptides within each V-J. Welch's t-statistics and random forest reduced 450 to 600 V-J features to 13, which were used in a naive Bayes classifier (R e1071). The public reads were reprocessed in TCRdb via fastp at Q25 and MiXCR, keeping in-frame beta chains. Rows are unified per CDR3 protein, each entry keeping the most common DNA and genes. These V and J calls are TCRdb output, not the study's own analysis. The sample data list fewer than 450,000 distinct CDR3 sequences, and more than 12% of these were observed just once. The top ten clonotypes cover 25% to 30% of the sample.

The V gene is TRBV5-5 and the J gene is TRBJ2-3, with the D gene uncertain. The receptor comes from a man aged 45-60 years with Graves' ophthalmopathy. Sequencing input: blood. CDR3 reads: CASTLGPEDTQYF. At the DNA level, the sequence is TGTGCCAGCACCCTGGGTCCTGAAGATACGCAGTATTTT.